These 14 T cell receptor beta chains were all obtained from the same sample, sequenced in a study of blood T cells in healthy people across ages. Using a J-beta primer mix together with a sample-barcoded 5' primer, a second PCR was run for roughly 6 to 11 cycles. TCRdb reanalysed the 5' RACE reads using MiXCR and keeps one entry per CDR3 protein. Here the sample spans around 1.7 million distinct CDR3 sequences, 28% being singletons. Sequencing was performed on blood. Receptors originate from a woman under 40 in good health.

The rearrangement joins TRBV18 to TRBJ1-1; D is uncertain. V was cut by 2 bases and J by 10 bases, with 11 bases left in between. The CDR3 is 12 residues long. From germline, CDR1 is KGHSH and CDR2 LQKENI. CDR3 nucleotide sequence: TGTGCCAGCTCACCATTTGCTAGGTCAGCTTTCTTT. It encodes CASSPFARSAFF. The variable domain in full, with the rest retrieved from reference TRBV18 and TRBJ1-1, is NAGVMQNPRHLVRRRGQEARLRCSPMKGHSHVYWYRQLPEEGLKFMVYLQKENIIDESGMPKERFSAEFPKEGPSILRIQQVVRGDSAAYFCASSPFARSAFFGQGTRLTVV.

The chain uses TRBV19 and TRBJ1-5, with a weak D call TRBD1 (6 bases). Germline V lookup: CDR1 LNHDA, CDR2 SQIVND (reference sequence). V was trimmed by 10 bases and J by 3 bases, leaving 16 bases between them. The CDR3 totals 14 residues. In DNA form, the CDR3 reads TGTGCCACTGAACCGGGACACAACAATCAGCCCCAGCATTTT. Translating gives CATEPGHNNQPQHF.

This clonotype was recorded a few times. V is TRBV24-1 and J is TRBJ2-7; D not certain. Germline CDR1 and CDR2: KGHDR and SFDVKD. V was cut by 6 bases and J by 3 bases, with 14 bases left in between. This CDR3 spans 14 amino acids. CDR3 amino acids: CATSQLPAFYEQYF. DNA of the CDR3: TGTGCCACCAGTCAACTACCAGCTTTCTACGAGCAGTACTTC.

This chain connects TRBV7-3 to TRBJ2-1; no clear D gene. Per the germline V gene, CDR1 is SGHTA and CDR2 is FQGTGA. V shed 0 bases and J shed 0 bases, with 9 bases lying between them. CDR3 length: 16 residues. The CDR3 DNA is TGTGCCAGCAGCTTAACGGGTGTGAGCTCCTACAATGAGCAGTTCTTC. Protein sequence: CASSLTGVSSYNEQFF.

The chain is built from TRBV29-1 and TRBJ2-3, with TRBD1 identical over 9 bases. Trimming at V came to 8 bases and at J to 3 bases, leaving 9 bases not matched to a gene. Germline values: CDR1 SQVTM, CDR2 ANQGSEA. The CDR3 spans 14 residues. The chain's CDR3 is CSSTGTGSTDTQYF. In DNA, the CDR3 is TGCAGCTCGACCGGGACAGGGTCGACAGATACGCAGTATTTT.

V and J are TRBV28 and TRBJ1-4; 7 nucleotides agree with TRBD1. The CDR3 totals 15 residues. The V segment lost 6 bases and the J segment 10 bases; nucleotides outside the gene matches: 14. In germline, CDR1 is MDHEN, CDR2 SYDVKM. The CDR3 loop reads CASSMGQSFVGKLFF. The DNA for the CDR3 is TGTGCCAGCAGCATGGGACAGTCATTTGTAGGAAAACTGTTTTTT.

This clonotype has a handful of counts. The rearrangement joins TRBV28 to TRBJ2-7; D is perhaps TRBD2 (6 bases). The CDR3 is 13 residues long. V was cut by 11 bases and J by 0 bases, with 14 bases left in between. Per the germline V gene, CDR1 is MDHEN and CDR2 is SYDVKM. This chain's CDR3 is CASTGSTSYEQYF. In DNA form, the CDR3 reads TGTGCCTCTACCGGGAGCACCTCCTACGAGCAGTACTTC.

This clonotype turned up a few times. The J gene is TRBJ2-7, the V gene TRBV7-9, with 8 bases that match TRBD2. Trimming took 5 bases from V and 5 from J; bases not matched to a gene: 11. CDR3 length equals 15 residues. The germline gives CDR1 SEHNR, CDR2 FQNEAQ (reference sequence). The CDR3 loop reads CASSPKGTGGDEQYF. In nucleotides, the CDR3 is TGTGCCAGCAGCCCTAAAGGGACCGGGGGGGACGAGCAGTACTTC.

This chain links TRBV12-3 or TRBV12-4 with TRBJ2-1, with TRBD1 matching over 9 bases. The CDR3 has 16 residues. With V trimmed by 5 bases and J by 7 bases, 12 bases remained unmatched. The CDR3 sequence is CASSLGQGRTKNEQFF. CDR3 sequence (DNA): TGTGCCAGCAGTCTAGGACAGGGGAGAACCAAAAATGAGCAGTTCTTC.

V usage is TRBV5-6 and J usage is TRBJ1-5, with a weak D call TRBD1 (5 bases). This CDR3 contains 15 residues. Germline V lookup: CDR1 SGHDT, CDR2 YYEEEE. V was shortened by 1 base and J by 4 bases, with 12 bases between the two germline ends. The CDR3 here is CASSLYQGGNQPQHF. CDR3 bases: TGTGCCAGCAGCTTGTATCAGGGAGGAAATCAGCCCCAGCATTTT.

The table lists this clonotype with a few counts. This chain uses TRBV18 with TRBJ2-1, with TRBD2 matching 9 bases. There are 16 residues in the CDR3. The germline gives CDR1 KGHSH, CDR2 LQKENI. Trimming at V came to 3 bases and at J to 5 bases, leaving 8 bases not matched to a gene. The CDR3 DNA reads TGTGCCAGCTCACCTCTCGCTAGCGGGATCAACAATGAGCAGTTCTTC. Translated, it gives CASSPLASGINNEQFF.

At least ten counts were recorded for this clonotype. This sequence joins TRBV9 and TRBJ2-1; 9 nucleotides agree with TRBD1. From germline, CDR1 is SGDLS and CDR2 YYNGEE. J gave up 5 bases and V 0 bases, and 6 bases lay outside the gene matches. The CDR3 extends over 16 amino acids. The CDR3 loop is CASSVAGTGLNNEQFF. Here the CDR3 DNA reads TGTGCCAGCAGCGTAGCCGGGACAGGGTTGAACAATGAGCAGTTCTTC.

This clonotype has only a few counts. The chain is built from TRBV28 and TRBJ1-2, with 11 nucleotides matching TRBD1. Germline trimming cut 5 bases from V and 5 bases from J; bases unmatched to any gene: 7. The CDR3 extends over 15 amino acids. CDR1 is MDHEN and CDR2 is SYDVKM in the germline V gene. The CDR3: CASSPGTGGLYGYTF. The CDR3 DNA follows: TGTGCCAGCAGTCCCGGGACAGGGGGTTTATATGGCTACACCTTC.

V is TRBV10-3 and J is TRBJ2-3; D is unclear. V gave up 8 bases and J gave up 1 base, with 7 bases separating them. This CDR3 is built from 12 residues. Germline V gene data show CDR1 as ENHRY and CDR2 as SYGVKD. In DNA, the CDR3 is TGTGCCATCTCCGTGGGCACAGATACGCAGTATTTT. Encoded protein: CAISVGTDTQYF.